These 11 T cell receptor beta chains came from one sample sequenced in a study of T cell responses to AZD1222 COVID-19 vaccine. This table comes from immunoSEQ multiplex PCR, and its TCRdb copy is limited to in-frame clones, with some not included. Counted here are about 110,000 clones, approximately 89% occurring once; the ten biggest clones make up 3% to 3.5%. The sequencing here drew on peripheral blood, taken on day 0 of MenACWY control vaccination. These receptor sequences come from an adult in good health.

The genes are TRBV7-2 and TRBJ2-2, with TRBD1 identical over 12 bases. The CDR3 length is 16 residues. J was trimmed by 4 bases and V by 3 bases; bases with no gene match: 3. Germline CDR1 and CDR2: SGHTA and FQGNSA. The CDR3 bases are TGTGCCAGCAGCTTGGGACAGGGGGCGGGCACCGGGGAGCTGTTTTTT. This gives the protein CASSLGQGAGTGELFF.

The chain uses TRBV28 and TRBJ1-1; D is unclear. CDR1 and CDR2 from the germline V gene are MDHEN and SYDVKM. The ends were cut back, 6 bases at V and 1 base at J, with 24 bases in the middle. The CDR3 contains 18 residues. This CDR3 is CASSLGGFYRRQNTEAFF. CDR3 bases: TGTGCCAGCAGCTTAGGAGGTTTTTATAGACGTCAGAACACTGAAGCTTTCTTT.

The J gene is TRBJ2-3, the V gene TRBV6-5, with D perhaps being TRBD1 or TRBD2 (5 bases each). This CDR3 has 14 residues. V shed 8 bases and J shed 8 bases, with 20 bases lying between them. Germline V CDR1 and CDR2: MNHEY, SVGAGI. CDR3 nucleotide sequence: TGTGCCAGCGTTCAGGGCCGGGGAAGAAGTACGCAGTATTTT. Its protein is CASVQGRGRSTQYF.

The CDR3 DNA sequence: TGCGCCAGCAGGCCCACAGGGGTGAGGGAAAAACTGTTTTTT. Protein: CASRPTGVREKLFF. The V call is TRBV4-1, the J call TRBJ1-4; 7 nucleotides align to TRBD1. CDR1 MGHRA and CDR2 YSYEKL come from the germline V gene. CDR3 length equals 14 residues. V dropped 6 bases and J dropped 8; count of bases not matched to a gene: 9.

J is TRBJ2-2 and V is TRBV9; D tentatively reads TRBD1 or TRBD2 (5 bases each). The CDR3 is made up of 14 amino acids. From germline, CDR1 is SGDLS and CDR2 YYNGEE. V gave up 0 bases and J gave up 5 bases, with 8 bases separating them. The CDR3 is CASSVGGGTGELFF. The CDR3 region has the DNA TGTGCCAGCAGCGTAGGTGGGGGAACCGGGGAGCTGTTTTTT.

The chain combines TRBV6-5 with TRBJ1-1; TRBD1 is a possible D gene (5 bases). V shed 7 bases and J shed 4 bases, with 19 bases lying between them. Germline V lookup: CDR1 MNHEY, CDR2 SVGAGI. The CDR3 has 15 amino acids. Here the CDR3 reads CASISWGTRPTEAFF. The CDR3 DNA sequence: TGTGCCAGCATCTCATGGGGCACCCGCCCCACTGAAGCTTTCTTT.

The rearrangement uses TRBV5-1 and TRBJ1-1, with TRBD1 matching over 12 bases. The CDR3 length is 17 residues. With 1 base clipped from V and 3 bases from J, the junction kept 7 bases outside the gene matches. Germline V gives CDR1 SGHRS, CDR2 YFSETQ. DNA for the CDR3: TGCGCCAGCAGCTTGAGGGACAGGGGGCGGGCCGACACTGAAGCTTTCTTT. The encoded protein is CASSLRDRGRADTEAFF.

The chain combines TRBV2 with TRBJ1-1; 9 nucleotides align to TRBD1. The CDR3 length is 15 residues. Germline V gene sequence: CDR1 SNHLY, CDR2 FYNNEI. V lost 6 bases to trimming and J lost 3 bases; unmatched junction nucleotides: 8. This CDR3 reads CASRADRGGDTEAFF. CDR3 sequence (DNA): TGTGCCAGCAGGGCCGACAGGGGGGGGGACACTGAAGCTTTCTTT.

V gene TRBV5-1 combines with J gene TRBJ2-7, with 7 bases that match TRBD1. This CDR3 is 16 amino acids long. V trimming: 7 bases; J trimming: 2 bases; junction bases outside the gene matches: 15. The germline CDR1 and CDR2 sequences are SGHRS and YFSETQ. CDR3 sequence: CASGSDPDRETYEQYF. CDR3 sequence (DNA): TGCGCCAGCGGCAGTGATCCCGACAGGGAAACCTACGAGCAGTACTTC.

The chain joins TRBV7-9 to TRBJ1-2, with D hard to call. The CDR3 has 11 amino acids. Germline CDR1 SEHNR, CDR2 FQNEAQ (reference sequence). Trimming cost V 5 bases and J 3 bases, with 4 bases left between them. The CDR3: CASSGYYGYTF. CDR3 nucleotide sequence: TGTGCCAGCAGCGGGTACTATGGCTACACCTTC.

This clone showed up just once. This sequence joins TRBV6-4 and TRBJ2-5; D possibly matches TRBD1 or TRBD2 (5 bases each). The CDR3 has 14 residues. V was clipped by 5 bases and J by 2 bases, with 12 bases between them. Germline-derived CDR1 and CDR2 are MRHNA and SNTAGT. In DNA form, the CDR3 reads TGTGCCAGCAGTCCCGGGACGGATCAAGAGACCCAGTACTTC. Its translation: CASSPGTDQETQYF.